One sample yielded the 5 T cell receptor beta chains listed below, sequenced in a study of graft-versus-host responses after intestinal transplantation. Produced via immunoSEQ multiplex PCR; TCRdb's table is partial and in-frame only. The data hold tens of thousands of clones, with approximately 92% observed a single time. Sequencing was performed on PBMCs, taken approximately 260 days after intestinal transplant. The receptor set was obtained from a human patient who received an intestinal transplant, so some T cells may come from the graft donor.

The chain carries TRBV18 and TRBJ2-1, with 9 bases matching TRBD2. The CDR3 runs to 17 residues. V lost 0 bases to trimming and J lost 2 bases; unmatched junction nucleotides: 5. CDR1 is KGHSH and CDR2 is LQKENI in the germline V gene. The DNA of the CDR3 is TGTGCCAGCTCACCACCTAGCGGGAGCAGCCCCTACAATGAGCAGTTCTTC. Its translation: CASSPPSGSSPYNEQFF.

CDR3 protein: CASSSQGGPYEQYF. The CDR3 nucleotides are TGTGCCAGCAGCTCTCAGGGAGGGCCCTACGAGCAGTACTTC. The chain uses TRBV5-8 and TRBJ2-7; 7 bases agree with TRBD2. V dropped 3 bases and J dropped 2; count of bases not matched to a gene: 5. CDR3 length: 14 residues. Germline CDR1 reads SGHTS; CDR2 reads YDEGEE.

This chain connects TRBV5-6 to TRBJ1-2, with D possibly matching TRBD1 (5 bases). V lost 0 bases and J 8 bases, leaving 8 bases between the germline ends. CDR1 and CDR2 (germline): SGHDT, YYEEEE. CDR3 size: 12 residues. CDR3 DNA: TGTGCCAGCAGCTTGGGTCGGGGCGGCTACACCTTC. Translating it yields CASSLGRGGYTF.

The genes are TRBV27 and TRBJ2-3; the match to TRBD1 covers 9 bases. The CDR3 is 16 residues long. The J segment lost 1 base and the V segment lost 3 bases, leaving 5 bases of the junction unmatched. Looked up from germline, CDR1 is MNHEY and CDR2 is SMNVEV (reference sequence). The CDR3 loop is CASSLFDRGGTDTQYF. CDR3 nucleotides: TGTGCCAGCAGTTTGTTCGACAGGGGGGGCACAGATACGCAGTATTTT.

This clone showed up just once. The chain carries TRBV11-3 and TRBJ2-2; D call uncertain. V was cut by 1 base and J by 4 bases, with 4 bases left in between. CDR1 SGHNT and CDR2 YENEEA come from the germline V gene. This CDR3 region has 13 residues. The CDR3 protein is CASSLVSTGELFF. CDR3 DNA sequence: TGTGCCAGCAGCTTAGTAAGCACCGGGGAGCTGTTTTTT.